In this sample, the clone carrying this T cell receptor beta chain turned up a few times. Its antigen remains unknown. Both TCR beta VDJ combination and CDR3 sequence profiling were carried out. Genomic DNA was the template for this profiling. TCRdb re-analysed the reads in MiXCR, keeping a single row per CDR3 protein. Of around 500,000 distinct CDR3 sequences listed, around 32% are singletons. In germline, CDR1 is SGHVS, CDR2 FQNEAQ. Trimming left V 1 base short and J 10 bases short, with 16 bases between. The CDR3 loop spans 15 amino acids. An expansion of CD8+CD57+ cells by flow cytometry had been shown in patients chosen for sequencing. The sample belongs to a study of CD8+CD57+ T cells in acquired aplastic anemia. General study results and limits: Patients had around 30 CD8+ CDR3 sequences in common with controls (the shared set).

The gene calls are TRBV7-8 and TRBJ1-4, with D perhaps TRBD1 (5 bases). The receptor's source is a human donor with aplastic anemia. The specimen was sorted CD4+, CD8+, or CD8+CD57+ T cells (not recorded which) from PBMCs. CDR3 sequence (DNA): TGTGCCAGCAGCTTAGTTTCCGGGGCCAGACTAAAACTGTTTTTT. Encoded protein: CASSLVSGARLKLFF.